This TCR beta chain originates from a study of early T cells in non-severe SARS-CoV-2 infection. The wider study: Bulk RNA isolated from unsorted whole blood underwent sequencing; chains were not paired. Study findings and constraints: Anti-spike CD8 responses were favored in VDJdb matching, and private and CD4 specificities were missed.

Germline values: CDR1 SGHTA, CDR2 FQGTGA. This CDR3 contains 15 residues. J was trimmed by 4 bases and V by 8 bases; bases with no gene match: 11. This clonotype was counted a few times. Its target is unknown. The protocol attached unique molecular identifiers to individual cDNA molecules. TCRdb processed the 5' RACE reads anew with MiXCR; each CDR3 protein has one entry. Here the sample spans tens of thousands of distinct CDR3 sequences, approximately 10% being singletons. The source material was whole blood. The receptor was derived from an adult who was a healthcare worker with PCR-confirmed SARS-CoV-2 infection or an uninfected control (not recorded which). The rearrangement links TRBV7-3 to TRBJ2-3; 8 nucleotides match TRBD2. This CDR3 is CASSRVSGRSDTQYF. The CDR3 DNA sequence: TGTGCCAGCTCTAGAGTGAGCGGGAGATCAGATACGCAGTATTTT. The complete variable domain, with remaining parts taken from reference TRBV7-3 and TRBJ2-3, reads GAGVSQTPSNKVTEKGKYVELRCDPISGHTALYWYRQSLGQGPEFLIYFQGTGAADDSGLPNDRFFAVRPEGSVSTLKIQRTERGDSAVYLCASSRVSGRSDTQYFGPGTRLTVL.